This T cell receptor beta chain derives from a study of patients and donors after allogeneic stem cell transplantation (dated by TCRdb to the early 2020s). Note on this clonotype: Its antigen is still unknown. One end of the junction does not line up with germline, which may come from a read error.

The CDR3 spans 16 residues, from the cysteine through the phenylalanine. Only CDR3 DNA remains: 48 bases, in frame from the first base. CDR1 and CDR2 were assigned from the germline V gene (reference sequence) as LNHNV and YYDKDF. Receptor libraries were prepared by RT-PCR. Sequencing relied on a NextSeq 550. The public sequencing data were trimmed at Q25 with fastp and processed into clonotypes with MiXCR by TCRdb, which kept only in-frame beta chains. CDR3 protein sequences are deduplicated, and each keeps its most common genes and DNA. The sample table records some 150,000 distinct CDR3 sequences; about a third of these occur just once. The leading ten clones occupy about 50% of the sample.

Sequenced: blood, either unsorted or a sorted T cell fraction (not recorded which). This TCR was recovered from a human donor who was either an allogeneic HSCT recipient or a stem cell or donor lymphocyte infusion donor (not recorded which). It is not recorded whose cells these are; they may come from a transplant donor. Here the chain combines TRBV15 and TRBJ2-1, with the D assignment possibly TRBD1 or TRBD2, given 5 matching bases for each. CDR3 region: CATSPEGPLSYIEQFF. In nucleotides, the sequence is TGTGCCACCAGTCCCGAGGGACCTCTCTCCTACATTGAGCAGTTCTTC.